The 9 T cell receptor beta chains below all came from one sample that was sequenced in a study of cytomegalovirus exposure and HLA in healthy donors. Use of 60 Vbeta and 13 Jbeta primers characterized the PCR. TCRdb's table, derived via immunoSEQ multiplex PCR, lists solely in-frame clones and lacks some. The table records about 150,000 clones, roughly a tenth of them present only once. Material: PBMCs. The receptors were sampled from a male donor in good health and CMV-seronegative.

The chain couples TRBV4-3 to TRBJ2-3; 7 positions agree with TRBD2. Trimming at V came to 0 bases and at J to 2 bases, leaving 5 bases not matched to a gene. Germline CDR1 LGHNA, CDR2 YSLEER. The CDR3 covers 16 residues. The CDR3 DNA reads as TGCGCCAGCAGCCAAGATTACCGGGGGGACACAGATACGCAGTATTTT. Encoded protein: CASSQDYRGDTDTQYF.

This clone was found a few times. The CDR3 nucleotides are TGTGCCAGCACCCTCTCGGAGGGTACGTACGAGCAGTACTTC. Encoded protein: CASTLSEGTYEQYF. V usage is TRBV5-5 and J usage is TRBJ2-7; possible D gene TRBD2, 6 bases. The germline V gene has CDR1 SGHKS and CDR2 YYEKEE (reference sequence). The V end lost 6 bases, the J end lost 4 bases, and 17 bases lay between the germline ends. This CDR3 has 14 amino acids.

The chain carries TRBV28 and TRBJ2-3, with 10 bases matching TRBD2. The CDR3 spans 16 residues. With 4 bases clipped from V and 6 bases from J, the junction kept 10 bases outside the gene matches. CDR1 MDHEN and CDR2 SYDVKM come from the germline V gene. The CDR3 DNA sequence: TGTGCCAGCAGTTCCGGGACTAGCGTTTCATGGGATACGCAGTATTTT. Protein product: CASSSGTSVSWDTQYF. The entire variable domain, with the rest obtained from reference TRBV28 and TRBJ2-3, is as follows: DVKVTQSSRYLVKRTGEKVFLECVQDMDHENMFWYRQDPGLGLRLIYFSYDVKMKEKGDIPEGYSVSREKKERFSLILESASTNQTSMYLCASSSGTSVSWDTQYFGPGTRLTVL.

The rearrangement links TRBV4-1 to TRBJ2-7; 9 bases match TRBD2. Germline lookup yields CDR1 MGHRA and CDR2 YSYEKL. V lost 3 bases and J lost 2; bases outside the gene matches: 5. The CDR3 is 15 residues long. The CDR3 reads CASSQQAGGAYEQYF. The CDR3 region has the DNA TGCGCCAGCAGCCAGCAAGCGGGAGGAGCCTACGAGCAGTACTTC.

This clone was seen only a few times. The V and J genes are TRBV27 and TRBJ1-2; D is uncertain. The CDR3 is 13 amino acids. Germline V lookup: CDR1 MNHEY, CDR2 SMNVEV (reference sequence). Trimming pared 4 bases from V and 5 bases from J, leaving 11 bases between. The CDR3 DNA is TGTGCCAGCAGTTCGACTGCCTTTTATGGCTACACCTTC. This codes for CASSSTAFYGYTF.

The rearrangement joins TRBV19 to TRBJ1-1, with D tentatively TRBD1 (6 bases). The germline V and J ends were trimmed by 7 bases and 1 base, with 13 bases remaining between them. Germline CDR1 reads LNHDA; CDR2 reads SQIVND (reference sequence). The CDR3 is 14 residues long. As DNA, the CDR3 is TGTGCCAGTATTCGGGGGGCGAGGAACACTGAAGCTTTCTTT. It encodes CASIRGARNTEAFF.

This chain links TRBV5-4 with TRBJ2-7; D perhaps matches TRBD2 (5 bases). CDR3 length: 13 residues. CDR1 is SGHNT, CDR2 YYREEE, per germline (reference sequence). V lost 0 bases to trimming and J lost 2 bases, with 6 bases between them. In DNA, the CDR3 is TGTGCCAGCAGCTTGGGAGGGCCCTACGAGCAGTACTTC. Residues: CASSLGGPYEQYF. The full variable domain, rest sourced from reference TRBV5-4 and TRBJ2-7, is ETGVTQSPTHLIKTRGQQVTLRCSSQSGHNTVSWYQQALGQGPQFIFQYYREEENGRGNFPPRFSGLQFPNYSSELNVNALELDDSALYLCASSLGGPYEQYFGPGTRLTVT.

J is TRBJ2-1 and V is TRBV19; 7 bases are shared with TRBD1. CDR3 length equals 12 residues. Germline V gene lookup returns CDR1 LNHDA and CDR2 SQIVND (reference sequence). With 10 bases clipped from V and 6 bases from J, the junction kept 6 bases outside the gene matches. Here the CDR3 DNA reads TGTGCCACTAAGGGGGCTTCCAATGAGCAGTTCTTC. Protein sequence: CATKGASNEQFF.

This chain uses TRBV4-3 with TRBJ1-6, with D possibly TRBD1 on 6 matching bases. CDR3 length: 16 amino acids. Trimming pared 3 bases from V and 4 bases from J, leaving 13 bases between. Germline V gives CDR1 LGHNA, CDR2 YSLEER. The CDR3 DNA is TGCGCCAGCAGCCATTACAGGGATAAGTATAATTCACCCCTCCACTTT. This sequence encodes CASSHYRDKYNSPLHF.